This is a list of T cell receptor beta chains from one sample in a study of tumor-infiltrating lymphocytes in oesophageal squamous cell carcinoma. TCRdb re-called the PCR reads through MiXCR, storing one row per CDR3 protein. The sample holds 20,000 to 30,000 distinct CDR3 sequences, around 40% seen once. The sequenced sample was esophageal tumor tissue. All receptors come from a male donor with esophageal squamous cell carcinoma. CDR3s include the opening cysteine and the closing phenylalanine or tryptophan. D genes are given only for firm matches. Rows may omit the clone size; those that give it use once, few, many or a size class.

>TRBV18|TRBD1|few|TRBJ2-1
TGTGCCAGCTCACAGCCGGGACAGTACAATGAGCAGTTCTTC
CASSQPGQYNEQFF
>TRBV7-2|TRBD1|-|TRBJ2-7
TGTGCCAGCAGCTTAACCGGGACAGGGTCCCCCTACGAGCAGTACTTC
CASSLTGTGSPYEQYF
>TRBV5-6|-|many|TRBJ2-2
TGTGCCAGCAGCTTGGGACGCGGCACCGGGGAGCTGTTTTTT
CASSLGRGTGELFF
>TRBV7-6|-|many|TRBJ2-3
TGTGCCAGCAGCTCACTTACTCAATTGCCCTCAGGGCTCTCAGATACGCAGTATTTT
CASSSLTQLPSGLSDTQYF
>TRBV20-1|-|few|TRBJ2-4
TGCAGTGCTAGTTTTAGGGACGCCAAAAACATTCAGTACTTC
CSASFRDAKNIQYF
>TRBV6-5|TRBD2|once|TRBJ2-1
TGTGCCAGCAGTTTACTCCCTCTAGCGGCTACCTACAATGAGCAGTTCTTC
CASSLLPLAATYNEQFF
>TRBV7-2|TRBD1|-|TRBJ2-1
TGTGCCAGCAGCTCCACTCGACAGGGCTCCTACAATGAGCAGTTCTTC
CASSSTRQGSYNEQFF
>TRBV10-2|-|many|TRBJ2-4
TGCGCCAGCAGTGAGTCGACGGGAAACATTCAGTACTTC
CASSESTGNIQYF
>TRBV7-8|-|few|TRBJ2-5
TGTGCCAGCAGCTTCGAAGAGAGAGAGACCCAGTACTTC
CASSFEERETQYF
>TRBV5-4|-|many|TRBJ2-3
TGTGCCAGCAGCTTGGCCAGTGGAACTGAAAGCACAGATACGCAGTATTTT
CASSLASGTESTDTQYF
>TRBV6-6|TRBD1|-|TRBJ2-5
TGTGCCAGCAGTTACGTGTCAGGGGGTGTTACAGATACGCAGTACTTC
CASSYVSGGVTDTQYF
>TRBV6-1|TRBD1|many|TRBJ1-4
TGTGCCAGCAGTCAAGACAGGGTCCAAGAAAAACTGTTTTTT
CASSQDRVQEKLFF
>TRBV24-1|-|many|TRBJ2-6
TGTGCCACCAGTGACCCCGGACGCTCTGGGGCCAACGTCCTGACTTTC
CATSDPGRSGANVLTF
>TRBV5-1|TRBD2|many|TRBJ2-1
TGCGCCAGCAGCCCCGGACTAGCGGGACCGAACAATGAGCAGTTCTTC
CASSPGLAGPNNEQFF
>TRBV28|-|many|TRBJ2-3
TGTGCCAGCAGTCCGCCCCAGTATTGGGATACGCAGTATTTT
CASSPPQYWDTQYF
>TRBV18|-|once|TRBJ2-3
TGTGCCAGCTCACCACTGCGATCCACAGATACGCAGTATTTT
CASSPLRSTDTQYF
>TRBV15|-|-|TRBJ2-2
TGTGCCACCAGTGTATTTAGTGGGGTCACCGGGGAGCTGTTTTTT
CATSVFSGVTGELFF
>TRBV7-6|-|-|TRBJ2-1
TGTGCCAGCAGCCCACAGGATAATGAGCAGTTCTTC
CASSPQDNEQFF
>TRBV6-1|TRBD1|many|TRBJ1-4
TGTGCCAGCAGTACAGGGACAGCCATTAATGAAAAACTGTTTTTT
CASSTGTAINEKLFF
>TRBV10-1|TRBD1|many|TRBJ2-5
TGCGCCAGCAGTGAGAAATCGGGACAGTCCCCCAAGACCCAGTACTTC
CASSEKSGQSPKTQYF
>TRBV7-2|-|few|TRBJ2-3
TGTGCCAGCAGCTTAGAGAGCAGGGTAGGCACAGATACGCAGTATTTT
CASSLESRVGTDTQYF
>TRBV7-3|-|many|TRBJ1-1
TGTGCCAGCAGCTTAGCCGGCGAAAACACTGAAGCTTTCTTT
CASSLAGENTEAFF
>TRBV6-5|-|many|TRBJ2-7
TGTGCCAGCAGTTACAGGGCCAACTACGAGCAGTACTTC
CASSYRANYEQYF
>TRBV7-8|-|-|TRBJ2-7
TGTGCCAGCAGCTTAGGGGGATCAGGGTCAGCCTACGAGCAGTACTTC
CASSLGGSGSAYEQYF
>TRBV10-3|-|-|TRBJ2-6
-
CAINLTGHPKRRLHLRF
>TRBV7-3|-|-|TRBJ2-2
TGTGCCAGCAGCTTAGTCCCAGGGTCCGGCGAGCTGTTTTTT
CASSLVPGSGELFF
>TRBV11-2|TRBD2|many|TRBJ2-3
TGTGCCAGCAGCCGTAGCGGGGGACACAATACGCAGTATTTT
CASSRSGGHNTQYF
>TRBV6-1|TRBD1|many|TRBJ2-5
TGTGCCAGCAGCCAGGGGGCGGGGTACCAAGAGACCCAGTACTTC
CASSQGAGYQETQYF
>TRBV7-9|-|few|TRBJ2-3
TGTGCCAGCAGCTTAGTGGGGGGAGATACGCAGTATTTT
CASSLVGGDTQYF
>TRBV7-3|-|medium-sized|TRBJ2-3
TGTGCCAGCAGCTTACTAGCAGCTACAGATACGCAGTATTTT
CASSLLAATDTQYF
>TRBV7-2|-|medium-sized|TRBJ1-2
TGTGCCAGCAGCTTAGTCCGCGCTAACTATGGCTACACCTTC
CASSLVRANYGYTF
>TRBV7-2|-|few|TRBJ2-7
TGTGCCAGCAGTCCTGACTCCACAGGCTACGAGCAGTACTTC
CASSPDSTGYEQYF
>TRBV11-3|TRBD1|-|TRBJ2-5
TGTGCCAGCAGCTTAGGGGGACAGGTCCAAGAGACCCAGTACTTC
CASSLGGQVQETQYF
>TRBV7-2|TRBD1|few|TRBJ2-5
TGTGCCAGCAGCGCGTACAGGGGCGGGTGGCAAGAGACCCAGTACTTC
CASSAYRGGWQETQYF
>TRBV2|TRBD1|few|TRBJ1-1
TGTGCCAGCAGTCGGACAGGGGATAGTGAAGCTTTCTTT
CASSRTGDSEAFF
>TRBV28|-|many|TRBJ2-6
TGTGCCAGCTCTCGGCAGGGCCTCTCTGGGGCCAACGTCCTGACTTTC
CASSRQGLSGANVLTF
>TRBV11-2|-|once|TRBJ2-5
TGTGCCAGCAGCTTATTAAGGGGAGCACAAGAGACCCAGTACTTC
CASSLLRGAQETQYF
>TRBV7-3|-|-|TRBJ2-4
TGTGCCAGCAGCTTAGGGGGGTACTACAATGAGCAGTACTTC
CASSLGGYYNEQYF
>TRBV12-3/TRBV12-4|-|many|TRBJ2-1
TGTGCCAGCAGTTTACTGGGGGACGGTGAGCAGTTCTTC
CASSLLGDGEQFF
>TRBV5-4|TRBD1|many|TRBJ2-7
TGTGCCAGCAGCATCGACAGGGTCTACGAGCAGTACTTC
CASSIDRVYEQYF
>TRBV10-3|-|-|TRBJ2-1
TGTGCCATCAGTGACCTAACGGAAGAGCAGTTCTTC
CAISDLTEEQFF
>TRBV7-8|TRBD2|many|TRBJ2-7
TGTGCCAGCAGCTTAACAACACTAAGGAGCGGGGGGGAGCAGTACTTC
CASSLTTLRSGGEQYF
>TRBV5-4|TRBD1|many|TRBJ2-1
TGTGCCAGCAGCTTGGACAGGGGGAATTACAATGAGCAGTTCTTC
CASSLDRGNYNEQFF
>TRBV7-1|TRBD2|-|TRBJ2-5
TGTGCAGCCCTAGCTAGCGGGAGGGAGACCCAGTACTTC
CAALASGRETQYF
>TRBV6-6|-|-|TRBJ2-1
TGTGCCAGCAGCCTCGACAGCTCCTACAATGAGCAGTTCTTC
CASSLDSSYNEQFF
>TRBV7-9|-|many|TRBJ1-2
TGTGCCAGCAGCTTGGGGGGGGGGTACAGCTACACCTTC
CASSLGGGYSYTF
>TRBV5-4|-|few|TRBJ2-1
TGTGCCAGCAGCTGGCCCCCAGGGGCGGGCAATGAGCAGTTCTTC
CASSWPPGAGNEQFF
>TRBV11-2|TRBD1|large|TRBJ1-1
TGTGCCAGCAGGGTACGGGACAGGAGCTCATCGGAAGCTTTCTTT
CASRVRDRSSSEAFF
>TRBV6-1|TRBD1|many|TRBJ1-6
TGTGCCAGCAGTGAGATACAGGGGTTTTATTCACCCCTCCACTTT
CASSEIQGFYSPLHF
>TRBV5-1|-|many|TRBJ1-1
TGCGCCAGCAGCTTGGCTGGTGACCGAGAAGCTTTCTTT
CASSLAGDREAFF
>TRBV14|TRBD1|-|TRBJ2-7
TGTGCCAGCAGCCAAGGGACAGGGGACCCCTACAATGAGCAGTACTTC
CASSQGTGDPYNEQYF
>TRBV2|-|-|TRBJ1-4
TGTGCCAGCAGTGAAGGAGGCGGCGTATATGAAAAACTGTTTTTT
CASSEGGGVYEKLFF
>TRBV11-3|-|-|TRBJ2-1
TGTGCCAGCAGCTTAGGGCCCCTCTACGAGCAGTTCTTC
CASSLGPLYEQFF
>TRBV6-1|TRBD1|-|TRBJ2-5
TGTGCCAGCAGTGGGGACAGGGGAGTGAAGACCCAGTACTTC
CASSGDRGVKTQYF
>TRBV20-1|-|-|TRBJ2-1
TGCAGTGCTGCGTTGGGGGGTTTGAATGAGCAGTTCTTC
CSAALGGLNEQFF
>TRBV12-3/TRBV12-4|-|once|TRBJ2-7
TGTGCCAGCAGTTTACAAGCGGGTGCACCCGAGCAGTACTTC
CASSLQAGAPEQYF
>TRBV11-3|-|many|TRBJ2-1
TGTGCCAGCAGCTTAGGTCTATCTTACGACGAGCAGTTCTTC
CASSLGLSYDEQFF
>TRBV5-4|-|many|TRBJ2-1
TGTGCCAGCAGCTTGGATTGGAATGAGCAGTTCTTC
CASSLDWNEQFF
>TRBV6-5|TRBD1|-|TRBJ2-1
TGTGCCAGCATACTCGTAGACCGGGACAGGGCTATTAGCTCCTACAATGAGCAGTTCTTC
CASILVDRDRAISSYNEQFF
>TRBV7-8|-|-|TRBJ2-7
TGTGCCAGCAGCAACACTCGCGTCTCCTACAATGAGCAGTACTTC
CASSNTRVSYNEQYF